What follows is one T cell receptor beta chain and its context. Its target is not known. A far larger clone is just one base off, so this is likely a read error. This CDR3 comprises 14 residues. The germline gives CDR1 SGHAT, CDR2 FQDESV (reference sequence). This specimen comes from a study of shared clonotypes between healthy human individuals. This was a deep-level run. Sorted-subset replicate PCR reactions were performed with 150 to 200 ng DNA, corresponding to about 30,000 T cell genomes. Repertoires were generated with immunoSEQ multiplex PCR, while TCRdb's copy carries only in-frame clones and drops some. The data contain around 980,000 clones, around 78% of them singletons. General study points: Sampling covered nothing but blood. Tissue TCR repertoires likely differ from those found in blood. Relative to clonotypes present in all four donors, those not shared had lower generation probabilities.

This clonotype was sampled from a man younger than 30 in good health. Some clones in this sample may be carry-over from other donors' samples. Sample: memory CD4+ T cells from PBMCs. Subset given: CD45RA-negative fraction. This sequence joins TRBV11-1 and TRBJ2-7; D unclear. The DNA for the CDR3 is TGTGCCAGCGGCTTATTCGGCCCGTCGTGGGAGCAGTACTTC. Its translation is CASGLFGPSWEQYF.